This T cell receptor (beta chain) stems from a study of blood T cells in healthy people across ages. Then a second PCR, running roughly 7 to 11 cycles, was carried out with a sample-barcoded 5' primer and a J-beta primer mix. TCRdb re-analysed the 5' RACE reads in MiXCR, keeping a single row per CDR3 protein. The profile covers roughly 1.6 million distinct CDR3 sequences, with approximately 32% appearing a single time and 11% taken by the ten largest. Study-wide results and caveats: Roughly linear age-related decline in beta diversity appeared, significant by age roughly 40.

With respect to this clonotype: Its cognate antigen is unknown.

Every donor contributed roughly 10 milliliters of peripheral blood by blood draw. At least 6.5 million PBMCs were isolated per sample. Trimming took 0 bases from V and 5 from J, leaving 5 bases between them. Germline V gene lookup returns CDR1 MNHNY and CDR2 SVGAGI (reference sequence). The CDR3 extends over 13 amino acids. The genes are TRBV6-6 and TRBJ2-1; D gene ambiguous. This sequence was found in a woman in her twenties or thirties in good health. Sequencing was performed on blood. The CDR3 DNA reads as TGTGCCAGCAGTTACTCTACTCACAATGAGCAGTTCTTC. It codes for CASSYSTHNEQFF.